A selection of T cell receptor beta chains follows, all from one sample in a study of TIL therapy for anti-PD-1-resistant metastatic lung cancer. Some clones are missing from TCRdb's copy, which holds only in-frame ones; the method was immunoSEQ multiplex PCR. The sample records tens of thousands of clones, 70% to 85% being singletons. The specimen comprised tumor tissue, sampled at baseline. The receptors here all came from a person aged 25 to 85 with non-small cell lung cancer. CDR3s include the opening cysteine and the closing phenylalanine or tryptophan. The order of the fields is D gene, J gene, clone size, V gene, CDR3 protein, CDR3 DNA. The D gene is left open where the match is weak. For some rows the clone size is stated as once, few or many, or as a class when expanded; others skip it.

TRBD1,TRBJ2-3,.,TRBV29-1,CSVDTRGLDTQYF,TGCAGCGTTGATACCAGGGGGCTCGATACGCAGTATTTT
TRBD1,TRBJ2-7,few,TRBV4-3,CASSQSTGSEQYF,TGCGCCAGCAGCCAATCGACAGGGAGTGAGCAGTACTTC
.,TRBJ1-5,.,TRBV6-1,CASEEGQGSQPQHF,TGTGCCAGCGAAGAGGGGCAGGGAAGCCAGCCCCAGCATTTT
.,TRBJ2-3,.,TRBV29-1,CSAAPLGSTTDTQYF,TGCAGCGCTGCCCCGCTCGGATCCACCACAGATACGCAGTATTTT
.,TRBJ2-2,.,TRBV7-6,CASSLEYTGSSGELFF,TGTGCCAGCAGCTTAGAGTACACAGGGTCGTCCGGGGAGCTGTTTTTT
.,TRBJ1-1,few,TRBV11-3,CASSFGGYTEAFF,TGTGCCAGCAGCTTCGGGGGCTACACTGAAGCTTTCTTT
.,TRBJ1-4,.,TRBV28,CASSFQGPLATNEKLFF,TGTGCCAGCAGTTTTCAGGGGCCTCTTGCAACTAATGAAAAACTGTTTTTT
.,TRBJ1-1,.,TRBV7-9,CASSVGHTNTEAFF,TGTGCCAGCAGCGTTGGACACACGAACACTGAAGCTTTCTTT
.,TRBJ1-2,.,TRBV18,CASSPPTLTYGYTF,TGTGCCAGCTCACCACCGACCCTCACGTATGGCTACACCTTC
TRBD2,TRBJ2-7,.,TRBV11-3,CASSPTGGAYEQYF,TGTGCCAGCAGTCCTACGGGGGGTGCCTACGAGCAGTACTTC
TRBD1,TRBJ2-7,few,TRBV12-5,CASGLARGSTSYEQYF,TGTGCTAGTGGTTTGGCCAGGGGGAGTACATCCTACGAGCAGTACTTC
.,TRBJ1-1,few,TRBV6-1,CASTKNTEAFF,TGTGCCAGCACCAAGAACACTGAAGCTTTCTTT
TRBD1,TRBJ1-6,.,TRBV25-1,CASYLQGAYSDYNSPLHF,TGTGCCAGCTACTTACAGGGGGCTTACTCCGATTATAATTCACCCCTCCACTTT
.,TRBJ2-1,.,TRBV14,CASSQVRSYNEQFF,TGTGCCAGCAGCCAAGTCAGGTCGTACAATGAGCAGTTCTTC
.,TRBJ2-3,.,TRBV29-1,CSARSPRGRRGQDTQYF,TGCAGCGCAAGATCCCCCCGGGGGCGGAGGGGCCAGGATACGCAGTATTTT
.,TRBJ1-1,few,TRBV7-8,CASSLRWDGEAFF,TGTGCCAGCAGCCTACGATGGGACGGGGAAGCTTTCTTT
.,TRBJ1-1,few,TRBV11-3,CASSLDLDTEAFF,TGTGCCAGCAGCTTAGATTTGGACACTGAAGCTTTCTTT
.,TRBJ1-2,.,TRBV6-4,CASNRQEPIYYGYTF,TGTGCCAGCAATCGACAGGAACCCATCTACTATGGCTACACCTTC
TRBD1,TRBJ1-5,.,TRBV5-6,CASSFTGEQPQHF,TGTGCCAGCAGTTTTACAGGGGAACAGCCCCAGCATTTT
TRBD1,TRBJ1-2,.,TRBV10-3,CAISYDRAGDGYTF,TGTGCCATCAGCTATGACAGGGCGGGGGACGGCTACACCTTC
.,TRBJ1-1,.,TRBV4-1,CASSHDRAGTEAFF,TGCGCCAGCAGCCACGACCGGGCGGGCACTGAAGCTTTCTTT
TRBD2,TRBJ2-1,.,TRBV28,CASSPRGAGVNEQFF,TGTGCCAGCAGCCCCCGGGGAGCGGGGGTCAATGAGCAGTTCTTC
TRBD1,TRBJ1-2,.,TRBV7-3,CASSFGTGTYGYTF,TGTGCCAGCAGCTTCGGGACAGGGACCTATGGCTACACCTTC
TRBD1,TRBJ1-6,.,TRBV7-9,CASRSRTGSSYNSPLHF,TGTGCCAGCAGATCTCGGACAGGGAGTTCCTATAATTCACCCCTCCACTTT
.,TRBJ2-7,.,TRBV30,CACFPGGTYEQYF,TGTGCCTGCTTCCCGGGCGGGACCTACGAGCAGTACTTC
.,TRBJ1-2,once,TRBV25-1,CASSENSNYGYTF,TGTGCCAGCAGTGAAAACAGTAACTATGGCTACACCTTC
.,TRBJ1-2,.,TRBV5-1,CASSREGTSNYGYTF,TGCGCCAGCAGCCGGGAAGGGACGTCTAACTATGGCTACACCTTC
.,TRBJ1-2,.,TRBV30,CAWTPGGAGYGYTF,TGTGCCTGGACCCCGGGGGGGGCAGGCTATGGCTACACCTTC
TRBD1,TRBJ2-7,.,TRBV7-9,CASSTGTGTQEQYF,TGTGCCAGCAGCACAGGGACAGGAACTCAAGAGCAGTACTTC
.,TRBJ1-1,.,TRBV6-5,CASSYSNSDTEAFF,TGTGCCAGCAGTTACTCGAATTCTGACACTGAAGCTTTCTTT
.,TRBJ2-3,few,TRBV5-1,CASRLGGYTDTQYF,TGCGCCAGCAGATTGGGCGGCTACACAGATACGCAGTATTTT
TRBD1,TRBJ2-5,.,TRBV29-1,CSVADRGETQYF,TGCAGCGTTGCCGACAGGGGGGAGACCCAGTACTTC
.,TRBJ2-3,.,TRBV6-1,CASSEAGPTQWYF,TGTGCCAGCAGTGAAGCAGGTCCCACGCAGTGGTATTTT
.,TRBJ2-1,.,TRBV19,CASSPGTPNYNEQFF,TGTGCCAGTAGTCCGGGGACTCCTAACTACAATGAGCAGTTCTTC
TRBD1,TRBJ2-2,.,TRBV5-3,CARSSTQGKITGELFF,TGTGCCAGAAGCTCTACACAGGGGAAGATCACCGGGGAGCTGTTTTTT
.,TRBJ2-5,.,TRBV7-8,CASSLQERAQYF,TGTGCCAGCAGCTTACAGGAGAGGGCCCAGTACTTC
.,TRBJ2-7,.,TRBV29-1,CSVESSTEQYF,TGCAGCGTTGAGTCAAGCACCGAGCAGTACTTC
.,TRBJ2-7,.,TRBV7-7,CASSLVVGPTYEQYF,TGTGCCAGCAGCTTAGTGGTGGGGCCCACCTACGAGCAGTACTTC
.,TRBJ2-1,.,TRBV6-5,CASIRGHTQFF,TGTGCCAGCATCAGGGGACATACGCAGTTCTTC
.,TRBJ2-2,few,TRBV19,CASEGQPNTGELFF,TGTGCCAGTGAGGGACAACCGAACACCGGGGAGCTGTTTTTT
.,TRBJ1-4,.,TRBV5-1,CASSVRGEKLFF,TGCGCCAGCAGCGTAAGGGGGGAAAAACTGTTTTTT
TRBD1,TRBJ2-7,.,TRBV5-4,CASSLWGTGTGGREQYF,TGTGCCAGCAGCTTGTGGGGAACCGGGACAGGGGGCCGCGAGCAGTACTTC
.,TRBJ1-5,.,TRBV28,CASSSGGEIQPQHF,TGTGCCAGCAGTTCGGGTGGGGAAATTCAGCCCCAGCATTTT
TRBD1,TRBJ1-5,.,TRBV7-2,CASSFYSGQGATQPQHF,TGTGCCAGCAGCTTTTATTCGGGACAGGGGGCTACTCAGCCCCAGCATTTT
.,TRBJ1-3,.,TRBV30,CAWSVGWGNSGNTIYF,TGTGCCTGGAGTGTAGGATGGGGGAATTCTGGAAACACCATATATTTT
.,TRBJ1-4,.,TRBV30,CAWSVPTGLNEKLFF,TGTGCCTGGAGTGTACCTACAGGGCTTAATGAAAAACTGTTTTTT
TRBD1,TRBJ2-2,.,TRBV10-3,CAITSGGTGELFF,TGTGCCATCACCTCAGGGGGAACCGGGGAGCTGTTTTTT
TRBD1,TRBJ2-2,once,TRBV7-9,CASSLQGAANTGELFF,TGTGCCAGCAGCCTACAGGGGGCCGCGAACACCGGGGAGCTGTTTTTT
TRBD1,TRBJ1-2,.,TRBV29-1,CSVEDNDRVGYTF,TGCAGCGTTGAAGATAACGACAGGGTCGGCTACACCTTC
TRBD2,TRBJ2-5,.,TRBV5-8,CASSPGTSGYQETQYF,TGTGCCAGCAGCCCGGGGACTAGCGGGTACCAAGAGACCCAGTACTTC
.,TRBJ2-7,.,TRBV30,CAWMRDYEQYF,TGTGCCTGGATGCGGGACTACGAGCAGTACTTC
.,TRBJ2-6,.,TRBV5-1,CASSSDFDVGAGANVLTF,TGCGCCAGCAGCTCCGACTTCGACGTAGGAGCTGGGGCCAACGTCCTGACTTTC
TRBD1,TRBJ1-2,.,TRBV5-1,CASSSRPGTGGYGYTF,TGCGCCAGCAGCTCTCGTCCCGGGACAGGGGGCTATGGCTACACCTTC
.,TRBJ1-1,once,TRBV5-4,CASRRGGNTEAFF,TGTGCCAGCAGACGGGGTGGTAACACTGAAGCTTTCTTT
.,TRBJ2-2,few,TRBV2,CASSGRLWNTGELFF,TGTGCCAGCAGTGGCCGACTTTGGAACACCGGGGAGCTGTTTTTT
.,TRBJ1-1,.,TRBV19,CASSPSGIGFGDTEAFF,TGTGCCAGTAGCCCTTCGGGGATAGGTTTTGGGGACACTGAAGCTTTCTTT
.,TRBJ2-4,few,TRBV28,CASSWQGENIQYF,TGTGCCAGCAGTTGGCAGGGTGAAAACATTCAGTACTTC
.,TRBJ2-1,.,TRBV6-1,CASSDNYNEQFF,TGTGCCAGCAGTGACAACTACAATGAGCAGTTCTTC
TRBD2,TRBJ2-1,.,TRBV10-3,CAIRPGLARNNEQFF,TGTGCCATCAGACCGGGACTAGCGAGAAACAATGAGCAGTTCTTC
TRBD1,TRBJ1-4,.,TRBV4-1,CASSPGQGLGKLFF,TGCGCCAGCAGCCCGGGACAGGGCCTGGGAAAACTGTTTTTT